These 13 T cell receptor beta chains originate from one sample sequenced in a study of blood T cell repertoires in COVID-19. Profiled with immunoSEQ multiplex PCR; TCRdb holds only in-frame clones, not every one. This table has about 220,000 clones, 82% appearing once. Sequencing used peripheral blood. Every receptor here comes from a woman older than 75 with acute or convalescent COVID-19.

The rearrangement links TRBV3-1 (or the pseudogene TRBV3-2) to TRBJ1-2; D not certain. Germline CDR1 and CDR2: LGHDT and YNNKEL (reference sequence). Trimming removed 0 bases from V and 4 bases from J, with 12 bases in between. The CDR3 consists of 15 residues. CDR3 protein: CASSQDYREAYGYTF. The CDR3 bases are TGTGCCAGCAGCCAAGATTATCGGGAAGCCTATGGCTACACCTTC.

The genes are TRBV11-2 and TRBJ2-6, with 8 bases lining up with TRBD1. This CDR3 comprises 16 residues. Germline V CDR1 and CDR2: SGHAT, FQNNGV. Unmatched junction bases numbered 4, after V lost 6 bases and J lost 0 bases. The CDR3 bases are TGTGCCAGCAGAGCGGACAGGGACTCTGGGGCCAACGTCCTGACTTTC. Protein sequence: CASRADRDSGANVLTF.

The chain employs TRBV29-1 and TRBJ2-3, with 14 positions matching TRBD2. Germline CDR1 and CDR2: SQVTM and ANQGSEA. The CDR3 has 16 residues. After removal of 4 bases from V and 5 bases from J, the junction contained 8 bases not matched to a gene. The CDR3 is CSVGGTSGGIGDTQYF. DNA for the CDR3: TGCAGCGTTGGTGGGACTAGCGGGGGAATTGGAGATACGCAGTATTTT.

This clone showed up just once. This sequence joins TRBV3-1 (or the pseudogene TRBV3-2) and TRBJ1-5, with TRBD1 matching over 10 bases. Looked up from germline, CDR1 is LGHDT and CDR2 is YNNKEL (reference sequence). V gave up 3 bases and J gave up 6 bases; unmatched junction bases: 2. This CDR3 spans 14 amino acids. The CDR3 loop reads CASSQTGGGQPQHF. CDR3 in DNA: TGTGCCAGCAGCCAGACAGGGGGCGGTCAGCCCCAGCATTTT.

The chain has TRBV27 and TRBJ2-2; D might be TRBD2 (5 bases). The V gene lost 4 bases and the J gene lost 2 bases, with 8 bases spanning the gap. The CDR3 contains 14 residues. Germline CDR1 and CDR2: MNHEY and SMNVEV (reference sequence). CDR3 sequence reads: CASSSGTNTGELFF. CDR3 in DNA: TGTGCCAGCAGTTCGGGAACCAACACCGGGGAGCTGTTTTTT.

The rearrangement joins TRBV5-3 to TRBJ1-2; D remains ambiguous. TRBV5-3 is an ORF, and what it does is uncertain. The CDR3 is 15 residues long. Trimming removed 2 bases at V and 0 bases at J, with 11 bases between. The CDR3: CARSFPGRANYGYTF. In DNA form, the CDR3 reads TGTGCCAGAAGCTTCCCGGGGAGGGCTAACTATGGCTACACCTTC.

The chain employs TRBV10-3 and TRBJ1-4; tentatively, D is TRBD1 (5 bases). V lost 0 bases to trimming and J lost 7 bases, with 12 bases between them. Germline CDR1 ENHRY, CDR2 SYGVKD. This CDR3 comprises 15 residues. CDR3 region: CAISESDGGSEKLFF. The CDR3 nucleotides read TGTGCCATCAGTGAGTCTGACGGGGGAAGTGAAAAACTGTTTTTT.

This chain uses TRBV18 with TRBJ2-1; 12 positions agree with TRBD1. Trimming took 3 bases from V and 11 from J; bases not matched to a gene: 14. This CDR3 spans 17 amino acids. The germline V gene has CDR1 KGHSH and CDR2 LQKENI. The CDR3 sequence: CASSPDGGQGAGDKQFF. CDR3 bases: TGTGCCAGCTCACCTGATGGGGGACAGGGGGCAGGCGATAAGCAGTTCTTC.

The chain uses TRBV27 and TRBJ2-7; the D is unclear. Looked up from germline, CDR1 is MNHEY and CDR2 is SMNVEV (reference sequence). CDR3 length equals 13 residues. Trimming removed 4 bases from V and 3 bases from J, with 10 bases in between. Here the CDR3 DNA reads TGTGCCAGCAGTTCTCCTCAGCGCTACGAGCAGTACTTC. As protein: CASSSPQRYEQYF.

The J gene is TRBJ2-1, the V gene TRBV19; 7 positions agree with TRBD1. Germline values: CDR1 LNHDA, CDR2 SQIVND (reference sequence). CDR3 length: 14 amino acids. The junction had 5 bases not matched to a gene; V was cut back by 4 bases and J by 5 bases. CDR3 region: CASSSEDRNNEQFF. The CDR3 bases are TGTGCCAGTAGTAGCGAGGACAGGAACAATGAGCAGTTCTTC.

This chain uses TRBV6-4 with TRBJ1-4; D is undetermined. Germline V gives CDR1 MRHNA, CDR2 SNTAGT. The V and J ends lost 8 bases and 3 bases respectively, with 10 bases between them. CDR3 length equals 13 residues. The CDR3 reads CASRGSPNEKLFF. CDR3 bases: TGTGCCAGCCGAGGGTCGCCTAATGAAAAACTGTTTTTT.

V usage is TRBV14 and J usage is TRBJ1-4; 8 bases match TRBD1. The CDR3 is 13 residues long. Unmatched junction bases numbered 7, after V lost 1 base and J lost 15 bases. The germline gives CDR1 SGHDN, CDR2 FVKESK. CDR3 in DNA: TGTGCCAGCAGCCAAGGGAACAGGGGGAGAGTGTTTTTT. Translating it yields CASSQGNRGRVFF. The whole variable domain, filled in from reference TRBV14 and TRBJ1-4, reads EAGVTQFPSHSVIEKGQTVTLRCDPISGHDNLYWYRRVMGKEIKFLLHFVKESKQDESGMPNNRFLAERTGGTYSTLKVQPAELEDSGVYFCASSQGNRGRVFFGSGTQLSVL.

This rearrangement joins TRBV6-5 to TRBJ1-6; TRBD1 matches 7 bases. This CDR3 region has 15 residues. J was trimmed by 5 bases and V by 5 bases; bases with no gene match: 6. CDR1 is MNHEY and CDR2 is SVGAGI in the germline V gene. The CDR3 reads CASSTGQVNNSPLHF. The CDR3 nucleotides read TGTGCCAGCAGTACAGGACAGGTCAATAATTCACCCCTCCACTTT.